The entry below describes one T cell receptor (beta chain). Antigen unknown. The data belong to a study of cytomegalovirus exposure and HLA in healthy donors. Study-level points and caveats: Later work associated fewer than 20,000 TCR beta sequences with HLA alleles at 0.05 false discovery rate.

PCR used 60 Vbeta primers and 13 Jbeta primers. Some clones are missing from TCRdb's copy, which holds only in-frame ones; the method was immunoSEQ multiplex PCR. The sample carries roughly 180,000 clones, around a tenth recorded once. The CDR3 is 16 residues long. V was trimmed by 0 bases and J by 0 bases, leaving 10 bases between them. Per the germline V gene, CDR1 is SGHNT and CDR2 is YYREEE (reference sequence). The sequence derives from a woman aged 25 to 39 in good health and CMV-seropositive. Sequencing was done on a sample of PBMCs. The chain carries TRBV5-4 and TRBJ1-5; the D is unclear. The CDR3 nucleotides are TGTGCCAGCAGCTTGGGAGGGCCCAATAGCAATCAGCCCCAGCATTTT. Protein sequence: CASSLGGPNSNQPQHF.